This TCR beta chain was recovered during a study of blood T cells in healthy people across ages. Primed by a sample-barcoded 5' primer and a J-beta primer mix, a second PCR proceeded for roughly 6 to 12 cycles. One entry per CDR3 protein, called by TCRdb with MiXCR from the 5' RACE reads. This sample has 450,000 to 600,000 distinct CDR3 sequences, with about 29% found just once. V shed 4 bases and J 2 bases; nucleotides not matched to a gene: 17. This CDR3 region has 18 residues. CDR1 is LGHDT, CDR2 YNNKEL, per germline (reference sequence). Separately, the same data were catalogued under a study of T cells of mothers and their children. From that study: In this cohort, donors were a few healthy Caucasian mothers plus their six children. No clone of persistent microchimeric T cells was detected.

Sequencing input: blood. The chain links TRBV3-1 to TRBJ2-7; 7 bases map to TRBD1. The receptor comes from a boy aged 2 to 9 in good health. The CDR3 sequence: CASSRNNARRQGPYEQYF. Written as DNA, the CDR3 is TGTGCCAGCAGCCGAAATAACGCACGGCGACAGGGCCCCTACGAGCAGTACTTC.